This T cell receptor beta chain appears in the sequencing data of a study of regulatory T cells in long-lasting Graves disease. Study details: Over 5 years of antithyroid drugs plus positive TSH receptor antibodies defined persistent Graves' disease.

This clonotype was detected only a few times. Its antigen is as yet unknown. The authors built TCR beta libraries using iRepertoire HTBI primers and Arm-PCR of CDR3 regions. MiXCR, run by TCRdb on the multiplex PCR reads, gives a single entry per CDR3 protein. Of hundreds of thousands of distinct CDR3 sequences in the sample, about 22% are singletons; the top ten hold around 7%. Time point reported: persistent/refractory GD, antithyroid drugs over 5 years with positive TRAb. After RNA was extracted from PBMCs, the TCR library was made from it. A volume of roughly 9.9 milliliters of peripheral blood was collected in EDTA tubes. Findings and limits, study-wide: TCR diversity was lower in persistent Graves' patients (versus newly diagnosed ones). Limited samples may have lowered accuracy.

V gave up 5 bases and J gave up 2 bases; unmatched junction bases: 3. Germline V CDR1 and CDR2: LNHDA, SQIVND (reference sequence). The CDR3 runs 14 residues. The chain combines TRBV19 with TRBJ1-2; 9 bases are shared with TRBD1. This sequence was found in a female donor with Graves disease. Material: peripheral blood mononuclear cells (PBMCs), obtained when the disease was refractory, from a patient treated with antithyroid drugs. In DNA form, the CDR3 reads TGTGCCAGTAGTGAGGACAGGGGAAACTATGGCTACACCTTC. This sequence encodes CASSEDRGNYGYTF.